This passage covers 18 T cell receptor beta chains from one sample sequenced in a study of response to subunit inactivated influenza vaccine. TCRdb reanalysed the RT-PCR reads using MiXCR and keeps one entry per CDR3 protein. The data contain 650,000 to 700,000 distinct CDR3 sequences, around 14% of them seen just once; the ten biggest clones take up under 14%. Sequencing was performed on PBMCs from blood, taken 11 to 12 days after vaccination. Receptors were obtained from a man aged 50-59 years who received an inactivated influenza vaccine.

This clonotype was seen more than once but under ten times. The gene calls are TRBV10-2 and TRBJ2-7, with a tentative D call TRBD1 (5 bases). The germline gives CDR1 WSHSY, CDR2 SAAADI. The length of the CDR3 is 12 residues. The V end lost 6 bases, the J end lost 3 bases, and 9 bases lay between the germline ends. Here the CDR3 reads CASRGRDYEQYF. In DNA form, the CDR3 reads TGCGCCAGCAGGGGCAGGGACTACGAGCAGTACTTC.

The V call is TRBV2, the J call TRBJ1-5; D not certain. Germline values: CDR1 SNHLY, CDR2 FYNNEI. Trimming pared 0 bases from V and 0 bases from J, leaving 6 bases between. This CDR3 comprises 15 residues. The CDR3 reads CASSEARASNQPQHF. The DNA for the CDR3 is TGTGCCAGCAGTGAAGCCCGGGCTAGCAATCAGCCCCAGCATTTT.

The CDR3 DNA reads TGTGCCAGCAGTAAGTCGGGGGGCTACGAGCAGTACTTC. It yields the protein CASSKSGGYEQYF. V gene TRBV7-2 combines with J gene TRBJ2-7; 7 positions match TRBD2. This CDR3 is 13 amino acids long. Trimming at V came to 6 bases and at J to 3 bases, leaving 5 bases not matched to a gene. CDR1 is SGHTA and CDR2 is FQGNSA in the germline V gene.

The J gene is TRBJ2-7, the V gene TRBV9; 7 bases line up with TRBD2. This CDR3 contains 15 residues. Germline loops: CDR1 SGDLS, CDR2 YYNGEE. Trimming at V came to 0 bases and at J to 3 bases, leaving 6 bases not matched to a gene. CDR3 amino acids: CASSVDGRPHYEQYF. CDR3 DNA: TGTGCCAGCAGCGTAGACGGGAGGCCACACTACGAGCAGTACTTC.

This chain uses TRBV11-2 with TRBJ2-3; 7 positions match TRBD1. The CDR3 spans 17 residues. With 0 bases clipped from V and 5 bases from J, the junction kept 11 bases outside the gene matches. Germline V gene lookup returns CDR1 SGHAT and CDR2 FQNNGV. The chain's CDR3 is CASSLDDRAIRGDTQYF. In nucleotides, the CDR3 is TGTGCCAGCAGCTTAGATGACAGGGCGATCCGGGGAGATACGCAGTATTTT.

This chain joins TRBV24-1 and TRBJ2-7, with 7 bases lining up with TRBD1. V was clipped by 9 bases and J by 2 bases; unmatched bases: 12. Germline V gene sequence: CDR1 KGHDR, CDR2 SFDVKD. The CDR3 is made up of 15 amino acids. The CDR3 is CATGQAPELAYEQYF. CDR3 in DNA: TGTGCCACCGGACAGGCTCCTGAGCTCGCCTACGAGCAGTACTTC.

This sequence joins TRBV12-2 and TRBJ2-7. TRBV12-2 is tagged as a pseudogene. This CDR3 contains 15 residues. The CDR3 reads CASRLVVGASYEQYF. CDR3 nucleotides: TGTGCAAGTCGCTTAGTTGTGGGAGCCTCCTACGAGCAGTACTTC.

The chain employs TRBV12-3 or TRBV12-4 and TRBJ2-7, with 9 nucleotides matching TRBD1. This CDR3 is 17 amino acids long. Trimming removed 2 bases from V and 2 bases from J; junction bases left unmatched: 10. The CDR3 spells CASSLYGQGSTTYEQYF. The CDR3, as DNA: TGTGCCAGCAGTTTATACGGACAGGGGTCCACAACCTACGAGCAGTACTTC.

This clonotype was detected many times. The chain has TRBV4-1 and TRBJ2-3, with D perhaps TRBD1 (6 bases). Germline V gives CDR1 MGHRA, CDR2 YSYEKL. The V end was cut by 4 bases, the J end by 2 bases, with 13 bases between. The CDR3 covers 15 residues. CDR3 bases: TGCGCCAGCAGCCGAGGACAGTGGTTCACAGATACGCAGTATTTT. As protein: CASSRGQWFTDTQYF.

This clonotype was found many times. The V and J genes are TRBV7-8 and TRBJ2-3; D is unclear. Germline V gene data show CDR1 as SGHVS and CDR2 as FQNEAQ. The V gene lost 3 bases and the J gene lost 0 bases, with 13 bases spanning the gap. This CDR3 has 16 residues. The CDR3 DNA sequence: TGTGCCAGCAGCTTCGGTGGTTTTCATAGCACAGATACGCAGTATTTT. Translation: CASSFGGFHSTDTQYF.

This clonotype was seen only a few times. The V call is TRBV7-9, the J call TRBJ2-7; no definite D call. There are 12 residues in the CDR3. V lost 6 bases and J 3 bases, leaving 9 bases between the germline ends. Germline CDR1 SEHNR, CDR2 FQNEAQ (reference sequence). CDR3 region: CASSPWVYEQYF. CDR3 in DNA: TGTGCCAGCAGTCCCTGGGTCTACGAGCAGTACTTC.

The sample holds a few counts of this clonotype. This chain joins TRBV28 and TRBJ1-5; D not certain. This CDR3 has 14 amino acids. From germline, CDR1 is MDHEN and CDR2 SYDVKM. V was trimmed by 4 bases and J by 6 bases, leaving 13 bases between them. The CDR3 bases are TGTGCCAGCAGTTCCGGGCCCGTCGGTCAGCCCCAGCATTTT. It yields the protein CASSSGPVGQPQHF.

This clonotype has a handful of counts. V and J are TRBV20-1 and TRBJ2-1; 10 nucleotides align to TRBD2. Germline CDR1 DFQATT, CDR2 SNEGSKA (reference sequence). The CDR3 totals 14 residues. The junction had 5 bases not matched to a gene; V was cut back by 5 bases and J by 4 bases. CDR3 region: CSAPPLAGYNEQFF. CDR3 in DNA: TGCAGTGCTCCCCCACTAGCGGGGTACAATGAGCAGTTCTTC.

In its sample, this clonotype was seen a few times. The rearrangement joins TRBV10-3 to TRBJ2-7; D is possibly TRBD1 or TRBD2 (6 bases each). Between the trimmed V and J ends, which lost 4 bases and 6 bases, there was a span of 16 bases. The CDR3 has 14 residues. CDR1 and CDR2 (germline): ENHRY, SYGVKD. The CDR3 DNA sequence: TGTGCCATCAGTGCCAATAGGGGGGAGGTCGAGCAGTACTTC. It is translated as CAISANRGEVEQYF.

CDR3 DNA: TGTGCCAGCAGTCCGACAGGGGGCCTAGACGCCAAAAACATTCAGTACTTC. Translation: CASSPTGGLDAKNIQYF. This chain uses TRBV2 with TRBJ2-4; TRBD1 matches 10 bases. The CDR3 totals 17 residues. Germline values: CDR1 SNHLY, CDR2 FYNNEI. J gave up 1 base and V 5 bases, and 8 bases lay outside the gene matches.

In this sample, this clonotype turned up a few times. CDR3 bases: TGTGCCAGCAGTTTGAGGGATTCCTTACGACAGATCCAGTACTTC. The encoded protein is CASSLRDSLRQIQYF. The chain uses TRBV12-3 or TRBV12-4 and TRBJ2-5; D is tentatively TRBD1 or TRBD2 (5 bases each). Trimming cost V 3 bases and J 10 bases, with 21 bases left between them. The CDR3 runs to 15 residues.

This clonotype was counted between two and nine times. CDR3 sequence: CASSQGTSDDNEQFF. In DNA form, the CDR3 reads TGTGCCAGCAGCCAAGGGACTAGCGACGACAATGAGCAGTTCTTC. The chain uses TRBV4-2 and TRBJ2-1; 9 nucleotides match TRBD2. The CDR3 length is 15 residues. V gave up 1 base and J gave up 5 bases; unmatched junction bases: 3. Germline lookup yields CDR1 LGHNA and CDR2 YNFKEQ.

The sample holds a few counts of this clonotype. In DNA, the CDR3 is TGTGCCAGCAGCTTAGTGCGGAGGCCGGTGGAGCAGTACTTC. As protein: CASSLVRRPVEQYF. V and J are TRBV11-2 and TRBJ2-7, with D perhaps matching TRBD2 (5 bases). Looked up from germline, CDR1 is SGHAT and CDR2 is FQNNGV. Between the trimmed V and J ends, which lost 1 base and 7 bases, there was a span of 14 bases. This CDR3 has 14 amino acids. The whole variable domain, filled in from reference TRBV11-2 and TRBJ2-7, reads EAGVAQSPRYKIIEKRQSVAFWCNPISGHATLYWYQQILGQGPKLLIQFQNNGVVDDSQLPKDRFSAERLKGVDSTLKIQPAKLEDSAVYLCASSLVRRPVEQYFGPGTRLTVT.